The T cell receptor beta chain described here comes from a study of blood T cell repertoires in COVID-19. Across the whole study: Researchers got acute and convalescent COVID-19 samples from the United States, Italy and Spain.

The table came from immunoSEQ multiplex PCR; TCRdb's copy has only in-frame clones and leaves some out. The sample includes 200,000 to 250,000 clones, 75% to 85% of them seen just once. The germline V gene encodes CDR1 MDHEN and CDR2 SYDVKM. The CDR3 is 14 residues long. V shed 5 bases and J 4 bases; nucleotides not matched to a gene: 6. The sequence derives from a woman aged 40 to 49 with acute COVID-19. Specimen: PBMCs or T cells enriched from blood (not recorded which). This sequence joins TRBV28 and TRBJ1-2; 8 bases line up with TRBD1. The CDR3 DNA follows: TGTGCCAGCAGTCTGACAGGGGCGACCTATGGCTACACCTTC. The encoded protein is CASSLTGATYGYTF.